This entry concerns a single T cell receptor beta chain. The entry originates in a study of T-cell reconstitution after alpha-beta-depleted transplantation in children. Unique molecular identifiers were incorporated into the prepared TCRbeta library. MiXCR, applied by TCRdb to the PCR reads, yields one record per CDR3 protein. The sample carries some 550,000 distinct CDR3 sequences, 18% recorded once. With V trimmed by 5 bases and J by 4 bases, 7 bases remained unmatched. Germline V gene lookup returns CDR1 SGHAT and CDR2 FQDESV (reference sequence). The CDR3 extends over 14 amino acids. This chain links TRBV11-1 with TRBJ2-5; 7 bases align to TRBD1. The receptor comes from a human donor who donated a stem cell graft to a child with acute lymphoblastic leukemia. The sequencing here drew on PBMCs from the stem cell graft donor, taken from the stem cell graft. This CDR3 reads CASSHSTGRETQYF. The DNA for the CDR3 is TGTGCCAGCAGCCACTCGACAGGGCGAGAGACCCAGTACTTC. The whole variable domain, filled in from reference TRBV11-1 and TRBJ2-5, reads EAEVAQSPRYKITEKSQAVAFWCDPISGHATLYWYRQILGQGPELLVQFQDESVVDDSQLPKDRFSAERLKGVDSTLKIQPAELGDSAMYLCASSHSTGRETQYFGPGTRLLVL.